A selection of T cell receptor beta chains follows, all from one sample in a study of regulatory T cells in long-lasting Graves disease. TCRdb recomputed calls from the multiplex PCR reads with MiXCR, one row per CDR3 protein. The repertoire consists of about 290,000 distinct CDR3 sequences, with 20% to 25% occurring once and the leading ten covering 56%. Source: peripheral blood mononuclear cells (PBMCs), taken when the disease was refractory, from a patient treated with antithyroid drugs. These receptors all stem from a female donor with Graves disease. Both conserved end residues are part of each CDR3. The D gene is left open where the match is weak. The size of a clone is reported for some rows only, either as once, few or many, or as a class for expanded clones.

D	size	J	length	V	DNA	CDR3
TRBD1	few	TRBJ1-3	17	TRBV9	TGTGCCAGCAGCAGAACGGGACAGGTCCCCTCTGGAAACACCATATATTTT	CASSRTGQVPSGNTIYF
-	few	TRBJ2-7	12	TRBV2	TGTGCCAGCAGTGCGGAGGTCTACGAGCAGTACTTC	CASSAEVYEQYF
-	many	TRBJ1-2	15	TRBV11-2	TGTGCCAGCAGCTTAGACGCAGGGGTTTACTATGGCTACACCTTC	CASSLDAGVYYGYTF
-	many	TRBJ1-1	16	TRBV20-1	TGCAGTGCTAGGAACTCAGATCTCCAAGGGAACACTGAAGCTTTCTTT	CSARNSDLQGNTEAFF
-	once	TRBJ2-2	13	TRBV29-1	TGCAGCGGGGGAGGAGCTAACACCGGGGAGCTGTTTTTT	CSGGGANTGELFF
-	few	TRBJ2-5	13	TRBV5-1	TGCGCCAGCAGCTTAACCGCACGGGAGACCCAGTACTTC	CASSLTARETQYF
-	many	TRBJ1-1	14	TRBV30	TGTGCCTGGAGGACACTGGACACGAACACTGAAGCTTTCTTT	CAWRTLDTNTEAFF
-	-	TRBJ1-6	13	TRBV20-1	TGCAGTGCTAGAGCTCAGGGAGATTCACCCCTCCACTTT	CSARAQGDSPLHF
-	-	TRBJ2-5	13	TRBV4-3	TGCGCCAGCAGCCGCGGTTATCAGGGGATACTGTTCTTC	CASSRGYQGILFF
-	many	TRBJ2-6	22	TRBV6-5	TGTGCCAGCAGTTACCTTTCCGCGGGACAGCGGGTAAAGAGCTCTGGGGCCAACGTCCTGACTTTC	CASSYLSAGQRVKSSGANVLTF
-	many	TRBJ1-1	15	TRBV11-1	TGTGCCAGCAGCTTAAGGCGGGGCCATCACACTGAAGCTTTCTTT	CASSLRRGHHTEAFF
-	few	TRBJ2-5	17	TRBV7-8	TGTGCCAGCAGCCACAGACAGCCCGACAAGTACCAAGAGACCCAGTACTTC	CASSHRQPDKYQETQYF
-	many	TRBJ1-2	14	TRBV6-5	TGTGCCAGCAGTTACGCGACGGTTGCCTATGGCTACACCTTC	CASSYATVAYGYTF
-	-	TRBJ1-4	15	TRBV7-9	TGTGCCAGCAGTTCCCGGGGGGGGCAGGGTGAAAAACTGTTTTTT	CASSSRGGQGEKLFF
-	-	TRBJ2-7	12	TRBV10-3	TGTGCCATCAGTGAGTTGGGTACCGAGCAGTACTTC	CAISELGTEQYF
-	many	TRBJ2-7	11	TRBV6-2/TRBV6-3	TGTGCCAGCAGTTATATCTACGAGCAGTACTTC	CASSYIYEQYF
TRBD1	-	TRBJ2-2	14	TRBV6-2/TRBV6-3	TGTGCCAGCAGTTCGTCGCAGGGGGCAAGGGAGCTGTTTTTT	CASSSSQGARELFF
-	-	TRBJ1-1	14	TRBV20-1	TGCAGTGCTAGGGCCGGACCTAGCCCCACTGAAGCTTTCTTT	CSARAGPSPTEAFF
TRBD2	-	TRBJ2-3	18	TRBV28	TGTGCCAGCAGTTTAGAGTCGGGCGGGAGAGCTAGCACAGATACGCAGTATTTT	CASSLESGGRASTDTQYF
TRBD2	many	TRBJ2-5	15	TRBV7-8	TGTGCCACCACGCGACTAGCGGGTCACCAAGAGACCCAGTACTTC	CATTRLAGHQETQYF
-	once	TRBJ2-4	13	TRBV30	TGTGCCTGGAGAAGGGGCCCCAAAAACATTCAGTACTTC	CAWRRGPKNIQYF
TRBD1	few	TRBJ1-2	16	TRBV13	TGTGCCAGCAGCCCGACCCGGACAGGTTATTACTATGGCTACACCTTC	CASSPTRTGYYYGYTF
-	few	TRBJ2-7	11	TRBV12-3/TRBV12-4	TGTGCCAGCAGTTCCATGTACGAGCAGTACTTC	CASSSMYEQYF
-	once	TRBJ1-1	14	TRBV5-1	TGCGCCAGCAGCTTGGAACGTATGAACACTGAAGCTTTCTTT	CASSLERMNTEAFF
-	few	TRBJ2-3	15	TRBV9	TGTGCCAGCAGCGTAGATGTCTATAGCACAGATACGCAGTATTTT	CASSVDVYSTDTQYF
-	many	TRBJ2-7	13	TRBV2	TGTGCCAGCGGACGGCAGGGAGGTTTGGAGCAGTACTTC	CASGRQGGLEQYF
-	many	TRBJ1-5	15	TRBV5-1	TGCGCCAGCAGCTTGGATGGGGGAGGCAATCAGCCCCAGCATTTT	CASSLDGGGNQPQHF
-	-	TRBJ2-3	17	TRBV28	TGTGCCAGCAGCCCCCCCGGCGGAGGCAGGGTTACAGATACGCAGTATTTT	CASSPPGGGRVTDTQYF
-	once	TRBJ1-1	16	TRBV4-1	TGCGCCAGCAGCACCCATCACAGCCGGCCGGGGACTGAAGCTTTCTTT	CASSTHHSRPGTEAFF
TRBD2	-	TRBJ2-7	16	TRBV7-2	TGTGCCAGCAGCTTCCTAGCGGGAGGGGGTGACTACGAGCAGTACTTC	CASSFLAGGGDYEQYF
-	few	TRBJ2-2	12	TRBV5-1	TGCGCCAGCAGCCTCGCCTCCGGGGAGCTGTTTTTT	CASSLASGELFF
TRBD2	-	TRBJ2-1	15	TRBV24-1	TGTGCCACCAGTACTAGCGGGGTATCCTACAATGAGCAGTTCTTC	CATSTSGVSYNEQFF
TRBD1	many	TRBJ1-4	17	TRBV27	TGTGCCAGCAGTTTACCAAGACAGGGCCTAGGTGTTGAAAAACTGTTTTTT	CASSLPRQGLGVEKLFF
-	-	TRBJ2-5	14	TRBV30	TGTGCCTGGAATGACTTCCGAAGCGGAGAGACCCAGTACTTC	CAWNDFRSGETQYF
-	many	TRBJ1-1	14	TRBV27	TGTGCCAGCAGGAGTGACAGCCTCTACACTGAAGCTTTCTTT	CASRSDSLYTEAFF
TRBD2	-	TRBJ2-7	16	TRBV29-1	TGCAGCGTTGGATTAGCGGGAGGGAGATATTCCTACGAGCAGTACTTC	CSVGLAGGRYSYEQYF
-	many	TRBJ1-4	12	TRBV6-1	TGTGCCAGCAGGACAGAAAATGAAAAACTGTTTTTT	CASRTENEKLFF
TRBD1	many	TRBJ2-7	13	TRBV29-1	TGCAGCGTTGAAGGGGACAGCCGATACGAGCAGTACTTC	CSVEGDSRYEQYF
-	few	TRBJ1-2	12	TRBV29-1	TGCAGCGTTGAAGACCCTCAGCGGGGCTACACCTTC	CSVEDPQRGYTF
TRBD1	-	TRBJ1-4	16	TRBV12-3/TRBV12-4	TGTGCCAGCAGTCCTGCACTACAGGGGCTCCACGAAAAACTGTTTTTT	CASSPALQGLHEKLFF
-	-	TRBJ2-7	15	TRBV27	TGTGCCAGCAGTGATAAACCGGGAACAATCTACGAGCAGTACTTC	CASSDKPGTIYEQYF